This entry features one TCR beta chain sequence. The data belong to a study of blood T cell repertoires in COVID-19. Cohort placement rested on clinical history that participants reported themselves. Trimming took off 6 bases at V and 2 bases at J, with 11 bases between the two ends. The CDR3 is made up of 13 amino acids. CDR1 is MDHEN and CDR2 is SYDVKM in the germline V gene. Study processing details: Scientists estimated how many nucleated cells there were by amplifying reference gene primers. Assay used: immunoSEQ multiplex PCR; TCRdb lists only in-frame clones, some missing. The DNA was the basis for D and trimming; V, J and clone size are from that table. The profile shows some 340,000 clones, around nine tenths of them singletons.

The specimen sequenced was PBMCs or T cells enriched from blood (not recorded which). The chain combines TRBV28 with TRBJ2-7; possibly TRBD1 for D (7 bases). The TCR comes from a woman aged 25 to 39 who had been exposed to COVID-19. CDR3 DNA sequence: TGTGCCAGCAGAGGCGGGACAGCCTACGAGCAGTACTTC. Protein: CASRGGTAYEQYF.